This T cell receptor beta chain came from a study of shared clonotypes between healthy human individuals. The deep-level immunoSEQ assay was used. Genomic DNA per cell subset filled all wells of several immunoSEQ plates. Data came from immunoSEQ multiplex PCR; TCRdb stores just in-frame clones and leaves some out. The table includes about 2 million clones, about 95% detected once. Trimming pared 9 bases from V and 5 bases from J, leaving 15 bases between. CDR3 size: 13 residues. Germline CDR1 reads LNHDA; CDR2 reads SQIVND (reference sequence). Naive CD8 cells lacked CD45RO and underwent positive selection for CCR7, leaving out terminally differentiated effector memory CD45RA+ cells.

The source material was naive CD8+ T cells sorted from blood. This receptor was identified in a man younger than 35 in good health. The genes are TRBV19 and TRBJ2-3, with D perhaps matching TRBD2 (5 bases). CDR3 protein: CASRQAGLDTQYF. In DNA, the CDR3 is TGTGCCAGCCGTCAAGCAGGACTAGATACGCAGTATTTT.